The 13 T cell receptor beta chains presented below share a single source sample, sequenced in a study of blood T cell repertoires in COVID-19. The protocol was immunoSEQ multiplex PCR, while the TCRdb copy is restricted to in-frame clones and leaves out a portion. The sample lists 52,000 or so clones; roughly 84% were seen once. The specimen sequenced was peripheral blood. The receptors come from a man aged 70 or older with active COVID-19.

The J gene is TRBJ2-7, the V gene TRBV13; 8 nucleotides match TRBD2. The CDR3 runs to 16 residues. In germline, CDR1 is PRHDT, CDR2 FYEKMQ (reference sequence). J gave up 5 bases and V 5 bases, and 14 bases lay outside the gene matches. The CDR3 loop reads CASSPPGGAGEDEQYF. The DNA of the CDR3 is TGTGCCAGCAGCCCCCCGGGGGGAGCGGGAGAGGACGAGCAGTACTTC. Full variable domain (outside the CDR3, taken from reference TRBV13 and TRBJ2-7): AAGVIQSPRHLIKEKRETATLKCYPIPRHDTVYWYQQGPGQDPQFLISFYEKMQSDKGSIPDRFSAQQFSDYHSELNMSSLELGDSALYFCASSPPGGAGEDEQYFGPGTRLTVT.

The chain combines TRBV4-3 with TRBJ2-7, with D unresolved. The CDR3 extends over 16 amino acids. V lost 0 bases to trimming and J lost 0 bases, with 12 bases between them. Germline CDR1 is LGHNA and CDR2 is YSLEER. CDR3 sequence reads: CASSQDVNTGSYEQYF. The CDR3 coding sequence is TGCGCCAGCAGCCAAGACGTAAATACCGGCTCCTACGAGCAGTACTTC.

The chain is built from TRBV15 and TRBJ2-1; D is unresolved. Germline CDR1 is LNHNV and CDR2 is YYDKDF (reference sequence). The V and J ends lost 2 bases and 4 bases respectively, with 6 bases between them. The CDR3 length is 13 residues. The CDR3 region is CATSRKPYNEQFF. As DNA, the CDR3 is TGTGCCACCAGCAGAAAGCCTTACAATGAGCAGTTCTTC. Filled out from reference TRBV15 and TRBJ2-1, the complete variable domain reads DAMVIQNPRYQVTQFGKPVTLSCSQTLNHNVMYWYQQKSSQAPKLLFHYYDKDFNNEADTPDNFQSRRPNTSFCFLDIRSPGLGDTAMYLCATSRKPYNEQFFGPGTRLTVL.

V gene TRBV19 combines with J gene TRBJ2-1; the D gene is possibly TRBD2 (5 bases). The germline V and J ends were trimmed by 3 bases and 4 bases, with 13 bases remaining between them. Per germline, CDR1 LNHDA and CDR2 SQIVND (reference sequence). This CDR3 spans 15 amino acids. This CDR3 reads CASSISSGGYNEQFF. The DNA of the CDR3 is TGTGCCAGTAGTATTTCCAGCGGCGGTTACAATGAGCAGTTCTTC.

The chain recombines TRBV19 with TRBJ1-2; D remains unclear. V lost 0 bases and J lost 3, with 11 bases in between. The CDR3 consists of 15 residues. Looked up from germline, CDR1 is LNHDA and CDR2 is SQIVND (reference sequence). The CDR3 sequence is CASSIESRRDYGYTF. DNA for the CDR3: TGTGCCAGTAGTATAGAATCCCGGCGGGACTATGGCTACACCTTC.

This clone has a handful of counts. Other DNA sequences in this sample translate to the same CDR3. The rearrangement uses TRBV27 and TRBJ2-3; D is uncertain. CDR1 and CDR2 from the germline V gene are MNHEY and SMNVEV (reference sequence). The CDR3 spans 13 residues. Trimming left V 0 bases short and J 5 bases short, with 6 bases between. The CDR3 reads CASSLSLRDTQYF. In DNA form, the CDR3 reads TGTGCCAGCAGTTTATCCCTTAGAGATACGCAGTATTTT.

This chain joins TRBV6-1 and TRBJ1-5; TRBD1 matches 7 bases. Germline assignment: CDR1 MNHNS and CDR2 SASEGT. The junction had 5 bases not matched to a gene; V was cut back by 2 bases and J by 4 bases. The CDR3 covers 15 residues. CDR3 protein: CASSELWGQNQPQHF. The CDR3 DNA reads as TGTGCCAGCAGTGAATTGTGGGGACAGAATCAGCCCCAGCATTTT.

The rearrangement uses TRBV11-1 and TRBJ2-7, with D unresolved. Trimming took off 5 bases at V and 0 bases at J, with 14 bases between the two ends. This CDR3 comprises 15 residues. CDR1 is SGHAT and CDR2 is FQDESV in the germline V gene (reference sequence). In nucleotides, the CDR3 is TGTGCCAGCAGCCCGAGTGACTGGTACTCCTACGAGCAGTACTTC. Translated, it gives CASSPSDWYSYEQYF.

V usage is TRBV7-2 and J usage is TRBJ2-3; 10 bases align to TRBD2. There are 16 residues in the CDR3. CDR1 is SGHTA and CDR2 is FQGNSA in the germline V gene. The junction had 13 bases not matched to a gene; V was cut back by 5 bases and J by 8 bases. The CDR3 reads CASSPRTSGRGFTQYF. The CDR3 nucleotides read TGTGCCAGCAGCCCTCGGACTAGCGGCAGGGGTTTTACGCAGTATTTT.

The V and J genes are TRBV7-2 and TRBJ2-3, with D perhaps matching TRBD1 (6 bases). CDR3 length: 14 amino acids. The V end was cut by 4 bases, the J end by 6 bases, with 14 bases between. Germline values: CDR1 SGHTA, CDR2 FQGNSA. The CDR3 sequence is CASSSLQGYDTQYF. In DNA, the CDR3 is TGTGCCAGCAGCTCTCTCCAGGGGTACGATACGCAGTATTTT.

The chain links TRBV6-6 to TRBJ2-1, with 12 positions matching TRBD1. Germline V lookup: CDR1 MNHNY, CDR2 SVGAGI (reference sequence). The V and J ends lost 6 bases and 4 bases, in that order; junction bases with no gene match: 16. This CDR3 is 19 amino acids long. The CDR3 DNA is TGTGCCAGCAGCTCCGGGACAGGGGGCTCCGGGGGTACATACAATGAGCAGTTCTTC. Protein product: CASSSGTGGSGGTYNEQFF.

This chain links TRBV6-5 with TRBJ1-2, with D possibly matching TRBD1 (6 bases). The CDR3 is made up of 13 amino acids. V shed 6 bases and J shed 8 bases, with 16 bases lying between them. Germline V gene data show CDR1 as MNHEY and CDR2 as SVGAGI. The chain's CDR3 is CASSPGTRGGYTF. CDR3 DNA: TGTGCCAGCAGCCCAGGGACCAGGGGAGGCTACACCTTC.

This clone was seen once. This chain uses TRBV7-3 with TRBJ2-1; tentative D call: TRBD2 (5 bases). The CDR3 is made up of 13 amino acids. The germline V gene encodes CDR1 SGHTA and CDR2 FQGTGA. V shed 1 base and J shed 7 bases, with 8 bases lying between them. In nucleotides, the CDR3 is TGTGCCAGCAGCTTAAACGAGGGAAATGAGCAGTTCTTC. Its protein is CASSLNEGNEQFF.